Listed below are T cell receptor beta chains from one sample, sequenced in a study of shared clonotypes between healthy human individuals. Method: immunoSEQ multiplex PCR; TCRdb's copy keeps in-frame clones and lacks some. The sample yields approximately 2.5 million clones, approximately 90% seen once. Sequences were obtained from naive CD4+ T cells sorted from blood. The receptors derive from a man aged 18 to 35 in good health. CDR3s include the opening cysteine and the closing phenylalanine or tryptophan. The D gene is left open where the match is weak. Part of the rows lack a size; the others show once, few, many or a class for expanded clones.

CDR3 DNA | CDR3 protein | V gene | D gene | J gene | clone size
TGTGCCAGCAGCGTAGCTGTAACTAATGAAAAACTGTTTTTT | CASSVAVTNEKLFF | TRBV9 | NA | TRBJ1-4 | few
TGTGCCAGCGTACAGACAGGGGCCATGCTCTATGGCTACACCTTC | CASVQTGAMLYGYTF | TRBV5-8 | TRBD1 | TRBJ1-2 | NA
TGTGCCAGCTCACCAAATCGGTCAGTTAAAGAGACCCAGTACTTC | CASSPNRSVKETQYF | TRBV18 | NA | TRBJ2-5 | NA
TGTGCCAGCTCACCAGGGGCACCGTACCGGGAAGCTAACTATGGCTACACCTTC | CASSPGAPYREANYGYTF | TRBV18 | NA | TRBJ1-2 | NA
TGTGCCTGGAGGGGAGGACAGAACACTGAAGCTTTCTTT | CAWRGGQNTEAFF | TRBV30 | NA | TRBJ1-1 | once
TGTGCCAGTAGTATTGCACGGAAGATGAACACTGAAGCTTTCTTT | CASSIARKMNTEAFF | TRBV19 | NA | TRBJ1-1 | once
TGTGCCAGTAGTTCGGGACTAGCGGGGTTGAACAATGAGCAGTTCTTC | CASSSGLAGLNNEQFF | TRBV19 | TRBD2 | TRBJ2-1 | once
TGTGCCAGCAGCCCTGGCGCGAGAACTAATGAAAAACTGTTTTTT | CASSPGARTNEKLFF | TRBV4-2 | NA | TRBJ1-4 | NA
TGCGCCAGCAGCTCAGGACAGGGGGGCACAGATACGCAGTATTTT | CASSSGQGGTDTQYF | TRBV5-1 | TRBD1 | TRBJ2-3 | NA
TGTGCCAGCAGCTCGCTAGTGAGCGGGGAGCTGTTTTTT | CASSSLVSGELFF | TRBV9 | NA | TRBJ2-2 | NA
TGTGCCAGCAGAAAAGGACAGGGCAACACCGGGGAGCTGTTTTTT | CASRKGQGNTGELFF | TRBV6-5 | TRBD1 | TRBJ2-2 | NA
TGTGCCAGCAGTTACCGGGCGCTCCTAAATGAAAAACTGTTTTTT | CASSYRALLNEKLFF | TRBV6-6 | NA | TRBJ1-4 | once
TGCGCCAGCAGACAGACTAGCGGGTACAACAATGAGCAGTTCTTC | CASRQTSGYNNEQFF | TRBV10-2 | TRBD2 | TRBJ2-1 | once
TGTGCCAGTAGTATGTCACTGGAAGCTTTCTTT | CASSMSLEAFF | TRBV19 | NA | TRBJ1-1 | NA
TGTGCCAGCACCGGAATCTCGAGAGAGCAGTACTTC | CASTGISREQYF | TRBV5-4 | NA | TRBJ2-5 | NA
TGTGCCAGCAGTTTAGGGGTGAGCAGGGCTGCTTTCTTT | CASSLGVSRAAFF | TRBV27 | NA | TRBJ1-1 | NA
TGTGCCAGCAGCTTCGGCCTAGCGGGAGTGGATTCCTACGAGCAGTACTTC | CASSFGLAGVDSYEQYF | TRBV7-8 | TRBD2 | TRBJ2-7 | NA
TGCGCCAGCAGCTTGGAGGGGTTGAGCTCCTACGAGCAGTACTTC | CASSLEGLSSYEQYF | TRBV5-1 | NA | TRBJ2-7 | NA
TGCGCCAGCTATCTTCAGAGCGCTTTAGAGACCCAGTACTTC | CASYLQSALETQYF | TRBV10-1 | NA | TRBJ2-5 | once
TGTGCCAGCAGCTTGACAGGGATTACCTACGAGCAGTACTTC | CASSLTGITYEQYF | TRBV7-2 | TRBD1 | TRBJ2-7 | NA
TGTGCCAGCAGTCGGGGTCTTAATTCACCCCTCCACTTT | CASSRGLNSPLHF | TRBV25-1 | NA | TRBJ1-6 | NA
TGCGCCAGCAGCTTGGAACAGGGGACAGGAAACACTGAAGCTTTCTTT | CASSLEQGTGNTEAFF | TRBV5-1 | TRBD1 | TRBJ1-1 | NA
TGCAGCGTTGTGCGGGGGGGCACAGATACGCAGTATTTT | CSVVRGGTDTQYF | TRBV29-1 | TRBD2 | TRBJ2-3 | NA
TGTGCCAACTCGGGACCGATGCGTAACACCATATATTTT | CANSGPMRNTIYF | TRBV2 | NA | TRBJ1-3 | once
TGCGCCAGCAGCTTGGAGCCTAGCGGGGGAACCAATGAGCAGTTCTTC | CASSLEPSGGTNEQFF | TRBV5-1 | TRBD2 | TRBJ2-1 | NA
TGTGCCAGCAGCTTAGGAGGGGGCAATACAGATACGCAGTATTTT | CASSLGGGNTDTQYF | TRBV7-2 | TRBD1 | TRBJ2-3 | NA
TGCGCCAGCAGCCAAGGACATAGGGCTAGACAAGAGACCCAGTACTTC | CASSQGHRARQETQYF | TRBV4-1 | NA | TRBJ2-5 | NA
TGTGCCAGCAGTGAGTACGAGACTCATCAGCCCCAGCATTTT | CASSEYETHQPQHF | TRBV6-6 | NA | TRBJ1-5 | NA